This TCR beta chain appears in the sequencing data of a study of technical replicates of blood from a few donors. The data were produced by immunoSEQ multiplex PCR, yet TCRdb's version contains in-frame clones alone and is incomplete. The sample consists of about 98,000 clones, nearly 97% of them appearing once. CDR1 and CDR2 (germline): MDHEN, SYDVKM. V was clipped by 5 bases and J by 2 bases; unmatched bases: 11. There are 18 residues in the CDR3. This receptor was identified in a human donor in good health. The specimen sequenced was T cells isolated from PBMCs. V gene TRBV28 combines with J gene TRBJ1-5, with 11 bases matching TRBD1. DNA for the CDR3: TGTGCCAGCAGTAGGACAGGGGGCTTTCTATCCGGCAATCAGCCCCAGCATTTT. It specifies CASSRTGGFLSGNQPQHF.